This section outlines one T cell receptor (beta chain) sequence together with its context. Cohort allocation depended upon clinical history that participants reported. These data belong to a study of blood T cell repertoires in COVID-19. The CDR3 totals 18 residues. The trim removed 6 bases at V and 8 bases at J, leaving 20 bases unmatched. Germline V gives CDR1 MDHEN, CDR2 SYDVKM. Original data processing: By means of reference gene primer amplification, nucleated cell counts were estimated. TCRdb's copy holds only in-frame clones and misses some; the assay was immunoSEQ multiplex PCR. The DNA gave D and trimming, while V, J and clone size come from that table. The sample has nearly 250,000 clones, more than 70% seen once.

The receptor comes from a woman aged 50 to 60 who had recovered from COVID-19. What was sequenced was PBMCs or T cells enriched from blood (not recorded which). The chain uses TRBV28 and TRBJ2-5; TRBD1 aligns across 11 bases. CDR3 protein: CASSTKVLRDRGSETQYF. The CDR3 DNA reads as TGTGCCAGCAGCACCAAAGTACTCCGGGACAGGGGGTCGGAAACCCAGTACTTC.